The 4 T cell receptor beta chains presented below share a single source sample, sequenced in a study of CD8 T cells in ankylosing spondylitis. These receptors are not linked to any known antigen. Via MiXCR, TCRdb re-called the 5' RACE reads, giving one row per CDR3 protein. This table holds 470,000 or so distinct CDR3 sequences, around 26% found once. General study findings and limits: Roughly eight highly homologous variants made up a TCR beta motif that seemed to typify ankylosing spondylitis blood.

The sequenced sample consisted of blood, either unsorted or a sorted T cell fraction (not recorded which). The receptors were gathered from a male donor with ankylosing spondylitis.

This clonotype turned up a few times. J is TRBJ2-5 and V is TRBV24-1; D gene unclear. Germline V gene sequence: CDR1 KGHDR, CDR2 SFDVKD. Between the trimmed V and J ends, which lost 6 bases and 4 bases, there was a span of 11 bases. The CDR3 contains 13 residues. CDR3 region: CATSPSVPETQYF. The CDR3 nucleotides are TGTGCCACCAGTCCTTCGGTCCCAGAGACCCAGTACTTC.

This clonotype has more than one count but fewer than ten. J is TRBJ1-3 and V is TRBV7-2; D unresolved. Trimming took off 9 bases at V and 3 bases at J, with 12 bases between the two ends. The CDR3 extends over 13 amino acids. The germline gives CDR1 SGHTA, CDR2 FQGNSA. DNA for the CDR3: TGTGCCAGTGGAGAAGCGGTTGGAAACACCATATATTTT. This sequence encodes CASGEAVGNTIYF.

The V and J genes are TRBV20-1 and TRBJ2-7; 11 bases agree with TRBD2. This CDR3 is 15 amino acids long. Trimming took 0 bases from V and 6 from J; bases not matched to a gene: 7. Germline V gene sequence: CDR1 DFQATT, CDR2 SNEGSKA (reference sequence). The CDR3 protein is CSARDPLAGGSEQYF. CDR3 nucleotide sequence: TGCAGTGCTAGAGATCCGCTAGCGGGAGGTAGCGAGCAGTACTTC.

The chain joins TRBV12-3 or TRBV12-4 to TRBJ1-4; 7 bases agree with TRBD1. This CDR3 is built from 19 residues. Trimming removed 6 bases from V and 4 bases from J; junction bases left unmatched: 20. Here the CDR3 reads CASSDRGDVEGQLNEKLFF. The CDR3 DNA is TGTGCCAGCAGCGATAGGGGTGATGTGGAGGGACAGCTTAATGAAAAACTGTTTTTT.